This T cell receptor beta chain came from a study of CD8 T cells in ankylosing spondylitis. General observations from the study: Reported data indicate significant enrichment of disease-linked clones within matched ankylosing spondylitis synovial fluid. There was a TCR beta motif, made of several highly homologous variants, that appeared characteristic of ankylosing spondylitis blood. Researchers report that disease-linked clones proved CD8+ and relatively rare in peripheral blood.

Germline assignment: CDR1 MNHNS and CDR2 SASEGT. V lost 6 bases, J lost 9 bases, and 19 bases lay in between. The CDR3 sequence is 14 residues long. On this clonotype: As yet, its antigen is unknown.

MiXCR, applied by TCRdb to the 5' RACE reads, yields one record per CDR3 protein. The table shows under 250,000 distinct CDR3 sequences, with more than 25% occurring only once. The specimen was blood, either unsorted or a sorted T cell fraction (not recorded which). The receptor was isolated from a male donor with ankylosing spondylitis or in good health (not recorded which). The chain is built from TRBV6-1 and TRBJ2-3, with D possibly matching TRBD2 (7 bases). The CDR3 here is CASRPLGGAETQYF. DNA for the CDR3: TGTGCCAGCAGACCCCTGGGGGGGGCCGAGACGCAGTATTTT.